Detailed here is one T cell receptor (beta chain). Clones were read by immunoSEQ multiplex PCR, and TCRdb kept only the in-frame ones, dropping some. The profile shows roughly 30,000 clones, around 93% of them singletons. This sample is part of a study of PD-1 and CTLA-4 blockade in melanoma. Germline V lookup: CDR1 KGHDR, CDR2 SFDVKD. The CDR3 runs to 16 residues. V lost 7 bases and J lost 3; bases outside the gene matches: 9. The receptor was isolated from a human donor with melanoma. The sample in question was CD8+ T cells from peripheral blood, obtained from a patient given anti-PD-1 treatment. The rearrangement links TRBV24-1 to TRBJ2-3; 10 nucleotides match TRBD2. CDR3 nucleotides: TGTGCCACCAGCCCCTCTAGCGGGGGAGCTACAGATACGCAGTATTTT. Residues: CATSPSSGGATDTQYF.